This passage covers 22 T cell receptor beta chains from one sample sequenced in a study of shared clonotypes between healthy human individuals. TCRdb's copy holds only in-frame clones and misses some; the assay was immunoSEQ multiplex PCR. The sample has 1,400,000 or so clones; about 98.5% are singletons. The sample taken for sequencing was naive CD4+ T cells sorted from blood. Sample subset: CD45RA+ positively selected. The receptors were sampled from a man younger than 45 in good health.

With regard to this clone: The same CDR3 also results from other DNA sequences found in this sample. V and J are TRBV28 and TRBJ1-1, with D unresolved. CDR1 and CDR2 from the germline V gene are MDHEN and SYDVKM. Trimming removed 4 bases at V and 6 bases at J, with 6 bases between. CDR3 length equals 11 residues. The CDR3 nucleotides are TGTGCCAGCAGTTCACGTCCTGAAGCTTTCTTT. It specifies CASSSRPEAFF.

J is TRBJ2-1 and V is TRBV19; TRBD2 matches at 12 bases. Germline-derived CDR1 and CDR2 are LNHDA and SQIVND (reference sequence). The CDR3 extends over 18 amino acids. J was trimmed by 5 bases and V by 4 bases; bases with no gene match: 12. The CDR3 region is CASSTGTSGPRVHNEQFF. The CDR3 region has the DNA TGTGCCAGTAGTACCGGGACTAGCGGGCCGAGGGTCCACAATGAGCAGTTCTTC.

The rearrangement links TRBV29-1 to TRBJ1-2; no firm D call. V was pared by 2 bases and J by 8 bases, with 15 bases between. This CDR3 region has 13 residues. Per the germline V gene, CDR1 is SQVTM and CDR2 is ANQGSEA. DNA for the CDR3: TGCAGCGTTGAAAAGGAGGCACGAGGCGGCTACACCTTC. This codes for CSVEKEARGGYTF.

CDR3 DNA sequence: TGTGCCAGCAGTTACTCCCGTCCGGGGGGAAACACCATATATTTT. It is translated as CASSYSRPGGNTIYF. The rearrangement joins TRBV6-5 to TRBJ1-3; D remains ambiguous. Per germline, CDR1 MNHEY and CDR2 SVGAGI. The V end was cut by 0 bases, the J end by 4 bases, with 10 bases between. This CDR3 has 15 amino acids.

The rearrangement uses TRBV4-1 and TRBJ1-5; no clear D. Germline assignment: CDR1 MGHRA and CDR2 YSYEKL. CDR3 length: 15 amino acids. Trimming removed 1 base at V and 1 base at J, with 8 bases between. The CDR3 DNA is TGCGCCAGCAGCCAAGCTAGCGGGAGCAATCAGCCCCAGCATTTT. Encoded protein: CASSQASGSNQPQHF.

V usage is TRBV7-2 and J usage is TRBJ2-3; 11 nucleotides align to TRBD2. Trimming cost V 5 bases and J 2 bases; bases outside gene matches: 6. Per the germline V gene, CDR1 is SGHTA and CDR2 is FQGNSA. The CDR3 loop spans 16 amino acids. The CDR3 nucleotides are TGTGCCAGCAGCCCGAGACTAGCGGGGACCACAGATACGCAGTATTTT. It codes for CASSPRLAGTTDTQYF.

V is TRBV11-2 and J is TRBJ2-7, with D perhaps assigned TRBD1 or TRBD2 (6 bases each). With 1 base removed from V and 2 bases from J, the gap between germline ends came to 9 bases. Germline lookup yields CDR1 SGHAT and CDR2 FQNNGV. The CDR3 sequence is 14 residues long. The CDR3 spells CASSLVGGPYEQYF. CDR3 nucleotides: TGTGCCAGCAGCTTAGTTGGGGGGCCCTACGAGCAGTACTTC.

The V gene is TRBV6-1, the J gene TRBJ2-2; the D gene is possibly TRBD1 (8 bases). CDR1 is MNHNS, CDR2 SASEGT, per germline. This CDR3 contains 15 residues. Trimming took off 6 bases at V and 3 bases at J, with 14 bases between the two ends. CDR3 in amino acids: CASRRQGRDTGELFF. Written as DNA, the CDR3 is TGTGCCAGCAGGCGACAGGGGAGGGACACCGGGGAGCTGTTTTTT.

This chain links TRBV19 with TRBJ2-1; 12 bases fit TRBD2. The CDR3 has 18 amino acids. Germline V gives CDR1 LNHDA, CDR2 SQIVND (reference sequence). After removal of 7 bases from V and 1 base from J, the junction contained 11 bases not matched to a gene. Here the CDR3 reads CASMDSSGRAVSYNEQFF. The CDR3 nucleotides read TGTGCCAGTATGGATTCTAGCGGGAGGGCCGTTTCCTACAATGAGCAGTTCTTC. Variable domain in full (rest from reference TRBV19 and TRBJ2-1): DGGITQSPKYLFRKEGQNVTLSCEQNLNHDAMYWYRQDPGQGLRLIYYSQIVNDFQKGDIAEGYSVSREKKESFPLTVTSAQKNPTAFYLCASMDSSGRAVSYNEQFFGPGTRLTVL.

This chain connects TRBV7-2 to TRBJ1-2, with TRBD1 matching 8 bases. Germline V gene data show CDR1 as SGHTA and CDR2 as FQGNSA. With V trimmed by 4 bases and J by 2 bases, 6 bases remained unmatched. The CDR3 sequence is 15 residues long. Here the CDR3 reads CASSSYRGVNYGYTF. CDR3 bases: TGTGCCAGCAGCTCCTACAGGGGGGTCAACTATGGCTACACCTTC.

The rearrangement links TRBV29-1 to TRBJ2-3; 8 positions match TRBD2. The CDR3 length is 13 residues. The germline CDR1 and CDR2 sequences are SQVTM and ANQGSEA. CDR3 residues: CTGVLAGADTQYF. CDR3 DNA sequence: TGCACCGGAGTCCTAGCGGGCGCAGATACGCAGTATTTT.

J is TRBJ2-2 and V is TRBV5-4; no reliable D call. V gave up 0 bases and J gave up 6 bases, with 9 bases separating them. The CDR3 loop spans 14 amino acids. Germline CDR1 is SGHNT and CDR2 is YYREEE (reference sequence). The CDR3 region is CASSLDQVPGELFF. The CDR3 DNA is TGTGCCAGCAGCTTGGATCAGGTACCCGGGGAGCTGTTTTTT. Full variable domain (rest looked up from reference TRBV5-4 and TRBJ2-2): ETGVTQSPTHLIKTRGQQVTLRCSSQSGHNTVSWYQQALGQGPQFIFQYYREEENGRGNFPPRFSGLQFPNYSSELNVNALELDDSALYLCASSLDQVPGELFFGEGSRLTVL.

The chain joins TRBV30 to TRBJ2-7; D is ambiguous. CDR1 is GTSNPN and CDR2 is SVGIG in the germline V gene (reference sequence). This CDR3 contains 14 residues. Trimming left V 0 bases short and J 3 bases short, with 12 bases between. The DNA of the CDR3 is TGTGCCTGGAGTGTACGAGACCTCTACTACGAGCAGTACTTC. This sequence encodes CAWSVRDLYYEQYF.

In this sample, this clone turned up once. Other DNA sequences in this sample translate to the same CDR3. The rearrangement joins TRBV7-6 to TRBJ1-4; D not resolved. This CDR3 has 15 residues. CDR1 is SGHVS and CDR2 is FNYEAQ in the germline V gene. Deletions cut 1 base from V and 0 bases from J, with 6 bases between. The CDR3 nucleotides are TGTGCCAGCAGCTTAGGGGTAGCAACTAATGAAAAACTGTTTTTT. Translation: CASSLGVATNEKLFF.

The chain joins TRBV6-5 to TRBJ2-1, with 8 bases lining up with TRBD1. The germline gives CDR1 MNHEY, CDR2 SVGAGI. CDR3 length equals 15 residues. Trimming took 2 bases from V and 7 from J; bases not matched to a gene: 7. The CDR3 is CASSYGRGLRNEQFF. DNA of the CDR3: TGTGCCAGCAGTTACGGCAGGGGGCTTCGGAATGAGCAGTTCTTC.

The CDR3 is CASSQGDNQPQHF. CDR3 nucleotide sequence: TGTGCCAGCAGCCAGGGAGACAATCAGCCCCAGCATTTT. This rearrangement joins TRBV6-5 to TRBJ1-5, with a weak D call TRBD1 (5 bases). The CDR3 is 13 residues long. Germline CDR1 and CDR2: MNHEY and SVGAGI. Between the trimmed V and J ends, which lost 6 bases and 3 bases, there was a span of 9 bases.

The chain employs TRBV28 and TRBJ2-7; a possible D gene is TRBD2 (6 bases). This CDR3 is 18 amino acids long. V lost 3 bases, J lost 1 base, and 22 bases lay in between. Germline V gives CDR1 MDHEN, CDR2 SYDVKM. The CDR3 bases are TGTGCCAGCAGTTTCCCCCCGAGGGCTAGCGTATTATCCTACGAGCAGTACTTC. Protein product: CASSFPPRASVLSYEQYF.

The rearrangement links TRBV6-5 to TRBJ1-1; a weak D match, TRBD1 (5 bases). This CDR3 contains 14 residues. Germline CDR1 MNHEY, CDR2 SVGAGI. Trimming removed 1 base at V and 5 bases at J, with 11 bases between. The CDR3 bases are TGTGCCAGCAGTTACTGGCAGGGTGGGACTGAAGCTTTCTTT. It yields the protein CASSYWQGGTEAFF.

V and J are TRBV2 and TRBJ2-3, with a weak D call TRBD2 (6 bases). CDR1 is SNHLY and CDR2 is FYNNEI in the germline V gene. The V end was cut by 3 bases, the J end by 3 bases, with 10 bases between. The CDR3 is 14 residues long. The CDR3 here is CASSEPGVTDTQYF. The CDR3 DNA follows: TGTGCCAGCAGTGAGCCGGGAGTTACAGATACGCAGTATTTT.

The chain joins TRBV10-3 to TRBJ1-4, with 7 bases lining up with TRBD1. This CDR3 has 15 residues. V lost 4 bases, J lost 8 bases, and 10 bases stayed unmatched. Germline assignment: CDR1 ENHRY and CDR2 SYGVKD. The CDR3 region is CAISALGRGDEKLFF. The CDR3 coding sequence is TGTGCCATCAGTGCCCTGGGCAGGGGGGACGAAAAACTGTTTTTT.

This chain joins TRBV7-8 and TRBJ1-2; D not certain. V was pared by 1 base and J by 7 bases, with 13 bases between. The CDR3 is 14 amino acids. Germline CDR1 reads SGHVS; CDR2 reads FQNEAQ. The CDR3 bases are TGTGCCAGCAGCTTAGAAGAGGTTAGGTTTGGCTACACCTTC. Translation: CASSLEEVRFGYTF.

The chain joins TRBV14 to TRBJ1-2; no clear D. The ends were cut back, 4 bases at V and 6 bases at J, with 3 bases in the middle. The CDR3 consists of 10 residues. Germline assignment: CDR1 SGHDN and CDR2 FVKESK. This CDR3 is CASSLDGYTF. In DNA form, the CDR3 reads TGTGCCAGCAGCCTGGATGGCTACACCTTC.